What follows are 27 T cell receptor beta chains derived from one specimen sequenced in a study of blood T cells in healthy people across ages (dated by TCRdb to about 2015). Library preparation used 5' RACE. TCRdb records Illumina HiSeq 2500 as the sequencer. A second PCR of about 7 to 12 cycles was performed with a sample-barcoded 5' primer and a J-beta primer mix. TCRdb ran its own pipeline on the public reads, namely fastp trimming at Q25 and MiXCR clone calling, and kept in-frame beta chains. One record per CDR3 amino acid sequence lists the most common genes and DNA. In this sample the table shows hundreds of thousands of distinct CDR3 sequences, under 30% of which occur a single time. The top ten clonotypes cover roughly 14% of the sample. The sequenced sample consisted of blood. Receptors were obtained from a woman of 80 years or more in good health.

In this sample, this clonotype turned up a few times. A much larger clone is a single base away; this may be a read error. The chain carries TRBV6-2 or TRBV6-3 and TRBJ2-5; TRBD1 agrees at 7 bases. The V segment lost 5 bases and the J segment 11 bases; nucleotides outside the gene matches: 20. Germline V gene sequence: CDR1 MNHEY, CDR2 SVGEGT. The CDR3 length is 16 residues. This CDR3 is CASSPAGGWSYNEQYF. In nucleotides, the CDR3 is TGTGCCAGCAGTCCCGCAGGGGGATGGTCCTACAATGAGCAGTACTTC.

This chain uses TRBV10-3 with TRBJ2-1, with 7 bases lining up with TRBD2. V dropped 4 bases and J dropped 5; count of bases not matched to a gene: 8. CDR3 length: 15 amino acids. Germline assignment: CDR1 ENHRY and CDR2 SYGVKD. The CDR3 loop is CAISGPAGSNNEQFF. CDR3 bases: TGTGCCATCAGTGGGCCAGCGGGAAGCAACAATGAGCAGTTCTTC.

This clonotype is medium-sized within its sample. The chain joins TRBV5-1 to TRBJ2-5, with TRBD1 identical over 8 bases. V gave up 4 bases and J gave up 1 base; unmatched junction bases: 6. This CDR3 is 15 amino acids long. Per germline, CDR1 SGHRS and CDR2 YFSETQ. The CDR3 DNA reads TGCGCCAGCAGCCTTAACAGGGGGGCCCAAGAGACCCAGTACTTC. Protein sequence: CASSLNRGAQETQYF. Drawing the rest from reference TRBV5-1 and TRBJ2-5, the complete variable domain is KAGVTQTPRYLIKTRGQQVTLSCSPISGHRSVSWYQQTPGQGLQFLFEYFSETQRNKGNFPGRFSGRQFSNSRSEMNVSTLELGDSALYLCASSLNRGAQETQYFGPGTRLLVL.

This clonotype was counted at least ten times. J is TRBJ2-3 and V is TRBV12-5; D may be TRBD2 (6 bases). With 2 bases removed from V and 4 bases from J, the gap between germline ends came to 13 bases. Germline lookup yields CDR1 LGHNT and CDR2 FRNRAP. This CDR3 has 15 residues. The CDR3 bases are TGTGCTAGTGGTTTGAATCGGGGGAACGCAGATACGCAGTATTTT. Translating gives CASGLNRGNADTQYF.

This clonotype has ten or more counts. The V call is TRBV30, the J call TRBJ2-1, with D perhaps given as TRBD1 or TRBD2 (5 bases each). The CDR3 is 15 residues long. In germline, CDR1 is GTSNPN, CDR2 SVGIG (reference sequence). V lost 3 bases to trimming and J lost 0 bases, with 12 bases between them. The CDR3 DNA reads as TGTGCCTGGAGCGGGACCGCAAGCTCCTACAATGAGCAGTTCTTC. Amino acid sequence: CAWSGTASSYNEQFF.

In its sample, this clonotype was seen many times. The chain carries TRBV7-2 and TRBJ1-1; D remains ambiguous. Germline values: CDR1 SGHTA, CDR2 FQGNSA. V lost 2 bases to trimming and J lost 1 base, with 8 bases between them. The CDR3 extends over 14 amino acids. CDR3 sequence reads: CASSLSLGNTEAFF. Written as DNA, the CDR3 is TGTGCCAGCAGCTTAAGTCTAGGGAACACTGAAGCTTTCTTT.

The CDR3: CASSSPTGGQETQFF. For the CDR3, the DNA is TGTGCCAGCAGCTCGCCAACAGGGGGCCAAGAGACCCAGTTCTTC. The chain joins TRBV5-8 to TRBJ2-5; 9 bases are shared with TRBD1. The better agreement between TRBJ2-1 and the DNA end casts doubt on the J call. Germline V gene data show CDR1 as SGHTS and CDR2 as YDEGEE. CDR3 length: 15 residues.

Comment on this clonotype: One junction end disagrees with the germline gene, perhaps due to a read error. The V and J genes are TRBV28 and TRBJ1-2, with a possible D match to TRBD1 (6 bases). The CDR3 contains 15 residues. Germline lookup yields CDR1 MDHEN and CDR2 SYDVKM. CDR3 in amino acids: CASYSQGSVMNGHTF. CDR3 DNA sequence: TGTGCCAGCTATTCTCAGGGGTCGGTAATGAATGGCCACACCTTC.

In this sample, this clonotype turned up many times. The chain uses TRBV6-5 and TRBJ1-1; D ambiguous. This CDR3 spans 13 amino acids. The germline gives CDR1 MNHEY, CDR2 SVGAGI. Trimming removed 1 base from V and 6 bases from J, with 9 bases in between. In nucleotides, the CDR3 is TGTGCCAGCAGTTACTACAGTACAGCTGAAGCTTTCTTT. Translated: CASSYYSTAEAFF.

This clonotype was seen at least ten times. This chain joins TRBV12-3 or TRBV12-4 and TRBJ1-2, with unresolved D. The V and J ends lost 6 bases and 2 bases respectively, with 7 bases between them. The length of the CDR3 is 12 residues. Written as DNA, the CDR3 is TGTGCCAGCAGGGCAGGCAACTATGGCTACACCTTC. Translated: CASRAGNYGYTF.

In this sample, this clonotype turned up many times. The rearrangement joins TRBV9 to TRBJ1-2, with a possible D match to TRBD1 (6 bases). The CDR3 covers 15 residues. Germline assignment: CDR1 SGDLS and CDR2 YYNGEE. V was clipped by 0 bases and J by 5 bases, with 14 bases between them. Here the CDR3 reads CASSVDGGGFYGYTF. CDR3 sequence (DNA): TGTGCCAGCAGCGTAGACGGGGGCGGATTTTATGGCTACACCTTC.

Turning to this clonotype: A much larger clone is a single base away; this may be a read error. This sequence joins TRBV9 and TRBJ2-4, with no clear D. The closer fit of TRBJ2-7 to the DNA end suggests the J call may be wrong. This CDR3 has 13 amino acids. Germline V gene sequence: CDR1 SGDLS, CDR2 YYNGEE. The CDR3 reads CASSVVRDYEQYF. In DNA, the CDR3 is TGTGCCAGCAGCGTAGTTAGGGATTACGAGCAGTACTTC.

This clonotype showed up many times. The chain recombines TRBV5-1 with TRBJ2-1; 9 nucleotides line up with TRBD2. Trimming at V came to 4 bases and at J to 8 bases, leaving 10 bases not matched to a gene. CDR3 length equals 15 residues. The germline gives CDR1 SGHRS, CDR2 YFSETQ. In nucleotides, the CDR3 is TGCGCCAGCAGCGAAAATAGCGGGGGAAGATATGAGCAGTTCTTC. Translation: CASSENSGGRYEQFF. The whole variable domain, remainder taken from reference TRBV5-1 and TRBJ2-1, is KAGVTQTPRYLIKTRGQQVTLSCSPISGHRSVSWYQQTPGQGLQFLFEYFSETQRNKGNFPGRFSGRQFSNSRSEMNVSTLELGDSALYLCASSENSGGRYEQFFGPGTRLTVL.

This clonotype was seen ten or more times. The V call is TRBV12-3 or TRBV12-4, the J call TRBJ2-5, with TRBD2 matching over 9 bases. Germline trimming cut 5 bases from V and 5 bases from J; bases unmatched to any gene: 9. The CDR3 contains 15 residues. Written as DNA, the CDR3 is TGTGCCAGCAGTCGACTCGGACTAGCGTCTGAGACCCAGTACTTC. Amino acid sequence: CASSRLGLASETQYF.

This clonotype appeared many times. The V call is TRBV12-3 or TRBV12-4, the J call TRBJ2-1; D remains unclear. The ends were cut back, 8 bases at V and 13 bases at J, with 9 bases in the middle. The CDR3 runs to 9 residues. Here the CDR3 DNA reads TGTGCCAGCGGGGAAATCCAGTTCTTC. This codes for CASGEIQFF.

DNA of the CDR3: TGTGCCAGCAGCCAACGGAGGGGGGGACCAAATGAGCAGTACTTC. It specifies CASSQRRGGPNEQYF. This chain uses TRBV3-1 with TRBJ2-5, with a weak D call TRBD2 (7 bases). Looked up from germline, CDR1 is LGHDT and CDR2 is YNNKEL (reference sequence). The CDR3 consists of 15 residues. V was trimmed by 2 bases and J by 11 bases, leaving 21 bases between them.

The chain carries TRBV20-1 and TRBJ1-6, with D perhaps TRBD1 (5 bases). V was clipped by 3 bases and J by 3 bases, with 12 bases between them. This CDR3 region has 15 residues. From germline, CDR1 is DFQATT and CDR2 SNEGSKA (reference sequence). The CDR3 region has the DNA TGCAGTGCTAGGTGGGGCGACCGCTATAATTCACCCCTCCACTTT. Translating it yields CSARWGDRYNSPLHF.

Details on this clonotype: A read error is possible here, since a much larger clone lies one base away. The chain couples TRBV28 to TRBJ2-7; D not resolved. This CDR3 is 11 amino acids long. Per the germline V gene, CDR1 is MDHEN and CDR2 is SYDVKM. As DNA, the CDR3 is TGTGCCGGCAGCGTTCGGGCCGAGCAGTACTTC. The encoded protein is CAGSVRAEQYF.

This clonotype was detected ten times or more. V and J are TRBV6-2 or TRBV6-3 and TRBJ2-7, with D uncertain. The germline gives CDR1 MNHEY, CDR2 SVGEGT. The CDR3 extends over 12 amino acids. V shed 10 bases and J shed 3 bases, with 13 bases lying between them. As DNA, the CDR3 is TGTGCCACCGAGAAAACGGGCTACGAGCAGTACTTC. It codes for CATEKTGYEQYF.

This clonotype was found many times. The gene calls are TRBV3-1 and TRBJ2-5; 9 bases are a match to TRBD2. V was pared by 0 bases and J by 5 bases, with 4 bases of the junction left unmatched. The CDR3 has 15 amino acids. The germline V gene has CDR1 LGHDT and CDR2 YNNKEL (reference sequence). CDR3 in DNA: TGTGCCAGCAGCCAAGATTCGCGGGGGGGGGAGACCCAGTACTTC. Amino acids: CASSQDSRGGETQYF.

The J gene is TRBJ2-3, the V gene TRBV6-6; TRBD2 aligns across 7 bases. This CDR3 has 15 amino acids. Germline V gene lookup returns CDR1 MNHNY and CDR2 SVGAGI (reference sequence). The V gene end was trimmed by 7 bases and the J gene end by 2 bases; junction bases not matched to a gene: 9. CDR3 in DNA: TGTGCCAGCACACCTCGTGGGGGGGACACAGATACGCAGTATTTT. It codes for CASTPRGGDTDTQYF.

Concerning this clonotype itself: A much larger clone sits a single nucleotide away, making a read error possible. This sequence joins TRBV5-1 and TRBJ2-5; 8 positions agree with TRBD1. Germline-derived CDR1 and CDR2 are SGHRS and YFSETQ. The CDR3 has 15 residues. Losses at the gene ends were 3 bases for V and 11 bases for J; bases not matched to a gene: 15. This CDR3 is CASSSGTGNYNEQYF. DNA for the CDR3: TGCGCCAGCAGCTCCGGGACAGGAAACTACAATGAGCAGTACTTC.

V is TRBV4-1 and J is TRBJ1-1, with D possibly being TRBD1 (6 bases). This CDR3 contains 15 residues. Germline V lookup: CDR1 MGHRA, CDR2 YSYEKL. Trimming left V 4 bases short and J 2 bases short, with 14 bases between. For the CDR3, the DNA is TGCGCCAGCAGCCGTTACACGACAGGAAACACTGAAGCTTTCTTT. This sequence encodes CASSRYTTGNTEAFF.

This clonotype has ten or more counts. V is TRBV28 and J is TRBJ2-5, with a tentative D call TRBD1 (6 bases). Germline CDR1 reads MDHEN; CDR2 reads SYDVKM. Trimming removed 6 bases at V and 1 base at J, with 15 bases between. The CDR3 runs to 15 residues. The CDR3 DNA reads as TGTGCCAGCAGCGGACAGAGGGGCCTCCAAGAGACCCAGTACTTC. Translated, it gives CASSGQRGLQETQYF.

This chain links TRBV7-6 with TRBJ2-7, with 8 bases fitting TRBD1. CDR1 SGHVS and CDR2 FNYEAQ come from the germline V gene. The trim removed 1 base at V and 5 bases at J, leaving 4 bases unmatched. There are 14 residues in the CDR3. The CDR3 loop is CASSLDDRGHEQYF. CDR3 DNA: TGTGCCAGCAGCTTAGATGACAGGGGCCACGAGCAGTACTTC.

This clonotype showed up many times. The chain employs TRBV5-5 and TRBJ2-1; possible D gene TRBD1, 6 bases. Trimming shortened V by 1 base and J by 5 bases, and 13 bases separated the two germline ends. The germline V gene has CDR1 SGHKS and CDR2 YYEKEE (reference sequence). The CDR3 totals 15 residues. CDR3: CASSLLDRRHNEQFF. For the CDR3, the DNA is TGTGCCAGCAGCTTGCTCGACAGGAGACACAATGAGCAGTTCTTC.

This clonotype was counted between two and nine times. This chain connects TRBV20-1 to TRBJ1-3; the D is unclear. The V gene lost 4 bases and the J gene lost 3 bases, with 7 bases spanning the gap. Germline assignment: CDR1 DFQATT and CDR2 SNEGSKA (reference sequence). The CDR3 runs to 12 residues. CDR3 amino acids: CSAMGSGNTIYF. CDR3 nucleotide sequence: TGCAGTGCTATGGGCAGTGGAAACACCATATATTTT.